This passage covers 20 T cell receptor beta chains from one sample sequenced in a study of blood T cell repertoires in COVID-19. Assay: immunoSEQ multiplex PCR; the TCRdb copy retains only in-frame clones and omits some. The sample lists a few hundred thousand clones, 80% to 90% occurring once. Material: peripheral blood. The source of these receptors is a woman aged 70-85 years with COVID-19, enrolled during active disease.

The V gene is TRBV23-1, the J gene TRBJ2-7, with D tentatively TRBD1 (5 bases). TRBV23-1 is an ORF; its function is uncertain. This CDR3 region has 16 residues. Trimming shortened V by 0 bases and J by 0 bases, and 12 bases separated the two germline ends. The CDR3 spells CASSQSGLHLSYEQYF. As DNA, the CDR3 is TGCGCCAGCAGTCAATCGGGGCTCCACCTCTCCTACGAGCAGTACTTC.

The CDR3 DNA reads TGCGCCAGCAGAAGAACTAGCGGGGCATCCTACGAGCAGTACTTC. As protein: CASRRTSGASYEQYF. This rearrangement joins TRBV23-1 to TRBJ2-7; 10 bases match TRBD2. TRBV23-1 is an ORF; its function is uncertain. The V gene end was trimmed by 6 bases and the J gene end by 1 base; junction bases not matched to a gene: 6. The CDR3 consists of 15 residues.

The chain links TRBV13 to TRBJ2-7, with D unclear. Trimming removed 4 bases from V and 4 bases from J, with 8 bases in between. Looked up from germline, CDR1 is PRHDT and CDR2 is FYEKMQ (reference sequence). This CDR3 contains 12 residues. The CDR3 loop is CASSSSKYEQYF. As DNA, the CDR3 is TGTGCCAGCAGCTCATCAAAATACGAGCAGTACTTC.

The chain uses TRBV13 and TRBJ2-1; TRBD2 agrees at 7 bases. Germline V gives CDR1 PRHDT, CDR2 FYEKMQ (reference sequence). V shed 7 bases, J shed 2 bases, and the junction held 17 bases outside the gene matches. The CDR3 has 18 amino acids. The CDR3 reads CASKRVIAGEDTYNEQFF. CDR3 bases: TGTGCCAGCAAGCGGGTTATCGCGGGAGAAGACACCTACAATGAGCAGTTCTTC.

This rearrangement joins TRBV6-5 to TRBJ2-3; 7 bases are shared with TRBD2. This CDR3 contains 14 residues. The germline V gene has CDR1 MNHEY and CDR2 SVGAGI. Unmatched junction bases numbered 3, after V lost 3 bases and J lost 3 bases. CDR3 in DNA: TGTGCCAGCAGTTATTCGGGAGGAACAGATACGCAGTATTTT. This encodes CASSYSGGTDTQYF.

J is TRBJ1-2 and V is TRBV27, with 11 bases identical to TRBD1. The CDR3 contains 14 residues. V was clipped by 6 bases and J by 4 bases; unmatched bases: 4. The germline gives CDR1 MNHEY, CDR2 SMNVEV (reference sequence). In DNA, the CDR3 is TGTGCCAGCAGCCGTGGACAGGGGGCCTATGGCTACACCTTC. Translated: CASSRGQGAYGYTF.

The V gene is TRBV7-3, the J gene TRBJ1-5; maybe TRBD1 (5 bases). The CDR3 has 16 amino acids. Germline lookup yields CDR1 SGHTA and CDR2 FQGTGA. Trimming left V 2 bases short and J 2 bases short, with 13 bases between. CDR3 loop: CASSLSGPVGNQPQHF. The CDR3 DNA is TGTGCCAGCAGCTTATCAGGGCCGGTCGGCAATCAGCCCCAGCATTTT.

The rearrangement uses TRBV11-3 and TRBJ2-7; 8 bases line up with TRBD1. V dropped 5 bases and J dropped 1; count of bases not matched to a gene: 4. This CDR3 is 14 amino acids long. Germline CDR1 reads SGHNT; CDR2 reads YENEEA. CDR3 residues: CASSRQGQSYEQYF. The CDR3 DNA reads TGTGCCAGCAGCCGACAGGGGCAGTCCTACGAGCAGTACTTC. The full variable domain, in which reference TRBV11-3 and TRBJ2-7 provide the parts outside the CDR3, is EAGVVQSPRYKIIEKKQPVAFWCNPISGHNTLYWYLQNLGQGPELLIRYENEEAVDDSQLPKDRFSAERLKGVDSTLKIQPAELGDSAVYLCASSRQGQSYEQYFGPGTRLTVT.

Here the CDR3 reads CASSSDRGMKNEQFF. In nucleotides, the CDR3 is TGTGCCAGCAGCTCCGACAGGGGGATGAAGAATGAGCAGTTCTTC. The chain uses TRBV28 and TRBJ2-1; 9 nucleotides align to TRBD1. Looked up from germline, CDR1 is MDHEN and CDR2 is SYDVKM. There are 15 residues in the CDR3. The trim removed 6 bases at V and 7 bases at J, leaving 10 bases unmatched.

The rearrangement links TRBV5-1 to TRBJ2-2; D possibly corresponds to TRBD2 (6 bases). The CDR3 is 15 residues long. Germline V gene sequence: CDR1 SGHRS, CDR2 YFSETQ. V lost 3 bases and J 5 bases, leaving 14 bases between the germline ends. CDR3 residues: CASSSGTLRTGELFF. The CDR3 DNA reads TGCGCCAGCAGCTCCGGGACTTTAAGGACCGGGGAGCTGTTTTTT. The whole variable domain, remainder taken from reference TRBV5-1 and TRBJ2-2, is KAGVTQTPRYLIKTRGQQVTLSCSPISGHRSVSWYQQTPGQGLQFLFEYFSETQRNKGNFPGRFSGRQFSNSRSEMNVSTLELGDSALYLCASSSGTLRTGELFFGEGSRLTVL.

The V call is TRBV2, the J call TRBJ2-7, with 9 bases that match TRBD2. Germline CDR1 is SNHLY and CDR2 is FYNNEI. Germline trimming cut 6 bases from V and 4 bases from J; bases unmatched to any gene: 10. This CDR3 has 15 amino acids. The CDR3 is CASRAAGGLLYEQYF. For the CDR3, the DNA is TGTGCCAGCAGGGCAGCGGGAGGTCTGCTATACGAGCAGTACTTC.

The chain couples TRBV30 to TRBJ1-3; TRBD1 aligns across 8 bases. This CDR3 is 14 amino acids long. The V gene end was trimmed by 1 base and the J gene end by 4 bases; junction bases not matched to a gene: 3. From germline, CDR1 is GTSNPN and CDR2 SVGIG (reference sequence). CDR3 loop: CAWSEGQGGNTIYF. Written as DNA, the CDR3 is TGTGCCTGGAGTGAAGGACAGGGCGGAAACACCATATATTTT. Full variable domain (missing parts from reference TRBV30 and TRBJ1-3): SQTIHQWPATLVQPVGSPLSLECTVEGTSNPNLYWYRQAAGRGLQLLFYSVGIGQISSEVPQNLSASRPQDRQFILSSKKLLLSDSGFYLCAWSEGQGGNTIYFGEGSWLTVV.

The chain couples TRBV19 to TRBJ2-3, with D perhaps TRBD2 (6 bases). The CDR3 has 14 residues. V shed 3 bases and J shed 7 bases, with 14 bases lying between them. From germline, CDR1 is LNHDA and CDR2 SQIVND (reference sequence). The CDR3, as DNA: TGTGCCAGTAGTATTAGCGGAGGGGCTAATACGCAGTATTTT. This translates into CASSISGGANTQYF. The whole variable domain, remainder taken from reference TRBV19 and TRBJ2-3, is DGGITQSPKYLFRKEGQNVTLSCEQNLNHDAMYWYRQDPGQGLRLIYYSQIVNDFQKGDIAEGYSVSREKKESFPLTVTSAQKNPTAFYLCASSISGGANTQYFGPGTRLTVL.

The V and J genes are TRBV5-5 and TRBJ1-2; D gene uncertain. Trimming shortened V by 0 bases and J by 8 bases, and 14 bases separated the two germline ends. CDR3 length: 14 residues. Germline V gene sequence: CDR1 SGHKS, CDR2 YYEKEE (reference sequence). The CDR3 protein is CASSLVAERSGYTF. For the CDR3, the DNA is TGTGCCAGCAGCTTGGTGGCAGAAAGGAGCGGCTACACCTTC. The full variable domain, in which reference TRBV5-5 and TRBJ1-2 provide the parts outside the CDR3, is DAGVTQSPTHLIKTRGQQVTLRCSPISGHKSVSWYQQVLGQGPQFIFQYYEKEERGRGNFPDRFSARQFPNYSSELNVNALLLGDSALYLCASSLVAERSGYTFGSGTRLTVV.

The CDR3, as DNA: TGTGCCAGCAGCCCCTGGGAGTGGGGAACCTACGAGCAGTACTTC. This gives the protein CASSPWEWGTYEQYF. The genes are TRBV7-9 and TRBJ2-7, with a weak D call TRBD2 (5 bases). CDR3 size: 15 residues. V lost 5 bases and J lost 2, with 16 bases in between. Per germline, CDR1 SEHNR and CDR2 FQNEAQ (reference sequence).

The chain has TRBV30 and TRBJ2-7; TRBD1 might be the D (7 bases). Looked up from germline, CDR1 is GTSNPN and CDR2 is SVGIG (reference sequence). Between the trimmed V and J ends, which lost 0 bases and 4 bases, there was a span of 13 bases. There are 14 residues in the CDR3. This CDR3 is CAWSVLSGGYEQYF. CDR3 coding DNA: TGTGCCTGGAGTGTACTTTCAGGGGGGTACGAGCAGTACTTC.

The CDR3 region is CASSPGSSAEVAFF. CDR3 bases: TGTGCCAGCAGCCCCGGGTCCTCCGCCGAAGTAGCTTTCTTT. The gene calls are TRBV7-9 and TRBJ1-1; D not certain. Germline assignment: CDR1 SEHNR and CDR2 FQNEAQ (reference sequence). Trimming cost V 5 bases and J 10 bases, with 20 bases left between them. CDR3 length: 14 residues.

The rearrangement links TRBV5-1 to TRBJ1-6; tentative D call: TRBD1 (6 bases). Trimming shortened V by 0 bases and J by 6 bases, and 10 bases separated the two germline ends. The CDR3 spans 15 residues. Germline assignment: CDR1 SGHRS and CDR2 YFSETQ. CDR3 nucleotide sequence: TGCGCCAGCAGCTTGGGCCAGGGGCGTAATTCACCCCTCCACTTT. Its translation is CASSLGQGRNSPLHF.

V and J are TRBV6-5 and TRBJ2-7, with 8 bases matching TRBD1. The CDR3 is made up of 13 amino acids. Germline lookup yields CDR1 MNHEY and CDR2 SVGAGI. V dropped 5 bases and J dropped 3; count of bases not matched to a gene: 3. The CDR3 DNA sequence: TGTGCCAGCAGTCTGACAGGGGTCTACGAGCAGTACTTC. It yields the protein CASSLTGVYEQYF.

The chain carries TRBV7-9 and TRBJ2-7, with TRBD2 matching 10 bases. Germline V gene lookup returns CDR1 SEHNR and CDR2 FQNEAQ (reference sequence). The CDR3 is made up of 14 amino acids. The V segment lost 5 bases and the J segment 5 bases; nucleotides outside the gene matches: 6. As DNA, the CDR3 is TGTGCCAGCAGCCGCAGGACTAGCGGTAACGAGCAGTACTTC. It yields the protein CASSRRTSGNEQYF.